The rows below give T cell receptor beta chains drawn from one sample of a study of blood T cell repertoires in COVID-19. Only in-frame clones appear in the TCRdb table, and some are missing; sequencing was by immunoSEQ multiplex PCR. The sample consists of approximately 350,000 clones, around 87% of them appearing once. The sequencing sample was made of PBMCs or T cells enriched from blood (not recorded which). These receptors were obtained from a man younger than 30 who had recovered from COVID-19. Each CDR3 is given with its conserved first and last residue. A D gene is named only where the DNA matches it firmly. Size tells how often a clone was seen (once, few, many) or the class of an expanded clone, and some rows leave it out.

TRBJ1-1	-	-	TRBV28	TGTGCCAGCAGGGGGCCCAGCACTGAAGCTTTCTTT	CASRGPSTEAFF
TRBJ2-6	-	-	TRBV11-2	TGTGCCAGCAGCTCCCCCCGCTCTGGGGCCAACGTCCTGACTTTC	CASSSPRSGANVLTF
TRBJ1-2	-	TRBD1	TRBV5-6	TGTGCCAGCAGCGTGGACAGGGCCTATGGCTACACCTTC	CASSVDRAYGYTF
TRBJ2-5	-	TRBD2	TRBV14	TGTGCCAGCAGCCCTGCCACGACTAGCGGGACAGAGACCCAGTACTTC	CASSPATTSGTETQYF
TRBJ1-2	-	TRBD1	TRBV7-8	TGTGCCAGCAGCCAAAAGGGACAGCTAGGGTACACCTTC	CASSQKGQLGYTF
TRBJ2-7	-	-	TRBV5-1	TGCGCCAGCAGCTTGGGGACGGTCGGAAGGGGCTACGAGCAGTACTTC	CASSLGTVGRGYEQYF
TRBJ2-7	-	-	TRBV28	TGTGCCAGCAGGCCCGCGAGTCACTCCTCCTACGAGCAGTACTTC	CASRPASHSSYEQYF
TRBJ2-5	-	TRBD2	TRBV5-1	TGCGCCAGCAGCTCACCGGGACTAGCGGGAGGTGCAGAGACCCAGTACTTC	CASSSPGLAGGAETQYF
TRBJ1-2	-	TRBD1	TRBV7-9	TGTGCCAGCAGCCCGACAGGGTTCGGCTACACCTTC	CASSPTGFGYTF
TRBJ2-1	-	TRBD2	TRBV7-8	TGTGCCAGCAGCTTACCGACTAGCGTGAGCTCCTACAATGAGCAGTTCTTC	CASSLPTSVSSYNEQFF
TRBJ1-5	-	-	TRBV4-1	TGCGCCAGCAGCCCATCTCACAGGGTAGGTCAGCCCCAGCATTTT	CASSPSHRVGQPQHF
TRBJ1-2	-	TRBD1	TRBV4-1	TGCGCCAGCAGCCAAGGATGGAGGACAGGGGAAGGCTACACCTTC	CASSQGWRTGEGYTF
TRBJ1-2	once	-	TRBV28	TGTGCCAGCAGCCTGCGGGATAACCTCTATGGCTACACCTTC	CASSLRDNLYGYTF
TRBJ2-7	-	-	TRBV6-2/TRBV6-3	TGTGCCAGCAGCCCCCGGGACGAGCAGTACTTC	CASSPRDEQYF
TRBJ1-2	-	-	TRBV2	TGTGCCAGCAGTCGTCCCGGGACTCTATATGGCTACACCTTC	CASSRPGTLYGYTF